Sequencing of this T cell receptor beta chain was carried out in a study of CD8 T cells in Susac syndrome. This clonotype was observed once. Reverse transcription of roughly 0.45 to 1 ug RNA used random hexamers. Multiplex PCR with immunoSEQ amplified the TCR beta CDR3 across 54 Vbeta and 13 Jbeta. TCRdb re-called the immunoSEQ multiplex PCR reads with MiXCR, one entry per CDR3 protein. The sample shows under 550,000 distinct CDR3 sequences, approximately 89% of them seen only once. The multiple sclerosis controls comprised treatment-naive patients whose relapsing-remitting disease was stable or active. Negative isolation was applied to CD8+ and CD4+ T cells, and FACS enrichment was applied to TEMRA cells. The CDR3 is made up of 17 amino acids. CDR1 is LGHDT and CDR2 is YNNKEL in the germline V gene (reference sequence). With 3 bases clipped from V and 5 bases from J, the junction kept 11 bases outside the gene matches.

The V call is TRBV3-1, the J call TRBJ2-5, with 11 nucleotides matching TRBD2. Source material: CD8+ T cells from PBMCs. This clonotype originated in a human donor with multiple sclerosis. CDR3 sequence (DNA): TGTGCCAGCAGCCAGCTGACTAGCGGGATGGTTTGGGAGACCCAGTACTTC. Its protein product is CASSQLTSGMVWETQYF.